This is a list of T cell receptor beta chains from one sample in a study of T-cell reconstitution after alpha-beta-depleted transplantation in children. MiXCR was run by TCRdb on the PCR reads, yielding one entry per CDR3 protein. Here the sample spans 700,000 to 950,000 distinct CDR3 sequences, approximately 15% being singletons. The specimen comprised PBMCs, mostly from graft donor cells, sampled 360 days after TCRalphabeta/CD19-depleted stem cell transplant. All receptors derive from a male patient between 10 and 17 years old who had a stem cell transplant for acute lymphoblastic leukemia, so the T cells may come from the graft donor. The CDR3 runs from the conserved cysteine through the conserved F or W. Each record gives: D gene, V gene, clone size, J gene, CDR3 DNA, CDR3 protein. D genes are given only for firm matches. Clone size appears in some rows only: once, few, many, or a class for an expanded clone.

>NA|TRBV10-3|many|TRBJ2-5
TGTGCCATCAGTGAGGCCCAAGAGACCCAGTACTTC
CAISEAQETQYF
>NA|TRBV5-1|many|TRBJ2-1
TGCGCCAGCAGCCTAAACAGGGTTGGCTACAATGAGCAGTTCTTC
CASSLNRVGYNEQFF
>TRBD2|TRBV20-1|once|TRBJ2-3
TGCAGTGCTAGAGAGAGACGGGGACTAGCGGGAAAAGAGAGGGTAGGCACAGATACGCAGTATTTT
CSARERRGLAGKERVGTDTQYF
>NA|TRBV6-1|NA|TRBJ2-7
TGTGCCAGCAGACTGTTGCCGGGACTCTCCTACGAGCAGTACTTC
CASRLLPGLSYEQYF
>NA|TRBV5-1|many|TRBJ2-1
TGCGCCAGCAGCTTGTTTGGGTATGAGCAGTTCTTC
CASSLFGYEQFF
>TRBD2|TRBV6-1|few|TRBJ2-3
TGTGCCAGCAGTCGGGATCTAGCGGGAGCCGGAGATACGCAGTATTTT
CASSRDLAGAGDTQYF
>NA|TRBV7-9|few|TRBJ2-7
TGTGCCAGCAGCCCGCGGGAAATTGGAAACTACGAGCAGTACTTC
CASSPREIGNYEQYF
>NA|TRBV19|few|TRBJ2-2
TGTGCCAGTAGTATAGGACAGGTCGGGACCGGGGAGCTGTTTTTT
CASSIGQVGTGELFF
>TRBD1|TRBV24-1|few|TRBJ2-4
TGTGCCACCAGTGATCGGACAGGGAAAAACATTCAGTACTTC
CATSDRTGKNIQYF
>TRBD2|TRBV27|NA|TRBJ2-7
TGTGCCAGCAGTTTAATTGGACTAGCGGGAGAGTCCGAGCAGTACTTC
CASSLIGLAGESEQYF
>TRBD2|TRBV30|NA|TRBJ2-3
TGTGCCTGGAGGACTAGCGGGAGGGATACGCAGTATTTT
CAWRTSGRDTQYF
>NA|TRBV28|many|TRBJ1-5
TGTGCCAGCAGCCGTTCCCGCCTGAGGCAAGCGGATCAGCCCCAGCATTTT
CASSRSRLRQADQPQHF
>NA|TRBV10-3|few|TRBJ1-6
TGTGCCATCAGTACTGGACAGCAGAATTCACCCCTCCACTTT
CAISTGQQNSPLHF
>TRBD1|TRBV28|NA|TRBJ1-4
TGTGCCAGCAGTTCAGGGGGGTATAGGGAAAAACTGTTTTTT
CASSSGGYREKLFF
>NA|TRBV5-5|NA|TRBJ2-3
TGTGCCAGCAGCTTGCCCAGAACGAGTTCAGATACGCAGTATTTT
CASSLPRTSSDTQYF
>NA|TRBV12-5|few|TRBJ1-1
TGTGCTAGTGGTTTGCGGAACACTGAAGCTTTCTTT
CASGLRNTEAFF
>TRBD1|TRBV4-1|few|TRBJ1-1
TGCGCCAGCAGCCAAACCACAGGGGTAGCTGAAGCTTTCTTT
CASSQTTGVAEAFF
>NA|TRBV28|few|TRBJ2-1
TGTGCCAGCATTTCGGGCGGGACAGTCCCCTCCTACAATGAGCAGTTCTTC
CASISGGTVPSYNEQFF
>NA|TRBV4-2|NA|TRBJ2-1
TGTGCCAGCAGCCAAGATGAATGGGACGGTAGCTCCTACAATGAGCAGTTCTTC
CASSQDEWDGSSYNEQFF
>NA|TRBV6-1|few|TRBJ2-3
TGTGCCAGCAGGCACAGGGTCGGGCTGAGCACAGATACGCAGTATTTT
CASRHRVGLSTDTQYF
>NA|TRBV5-1|few|TRBJ2-3
TGCGCCAGCAGCTTGGTGGTCTTGAAGGGAGATACGCAGTATTTT
CASSLVVLKGDTQYF
>TRBD1|TRBV25-1|NA|TRBJ2-5
TGTGCCAGCAACCGACCTGAAGGGACAGAACAAGAGACCCAGTACTTC
CASNRPEGTEQETQYF
>NA|TRBV4-1|NA|TRBJ2-3
TGCGCCAGCAGGCCGGGGACACTCACAGATACGCAGTATTTT
CASRPGTLTDTQYF
>NA|TRBV29-1|few|TRBJ2-4
TGCAGCGTAAGGAATGTGGGGACCAAAAACATTCAGTACTTC
CSVRNVGTKNIQYF
>NA|TRBV4-1|NA|TRBJ1-3
TGCGCCAGCAGCCAAGGATTTATCCGGGCCCTCTCTGGAAACACCATATATTTT
CASSQGFIRALSGNTIYF
>TRBD2|TRBV27|many|TRBJ2-1
TGTGCCAGCAGTTCTCCGGGACTAGCGGGGTTCTACAATGAGCAGTTCTTC
CASSSPGLAGFYNEQFF
>TRBD1|TRBV29-1|few|TRBJ1-1
TGCAGCGTTCGGGGACGACAGGGGGCGAGGGTGTATCCTGAAGCTTTCTTT
CSVRGRQGARVYPEAFF
>NA|TRBV29-1|NA|TRBJ2-5
TGCAGCGCTCCTGCCCTAGGTCGAAAAGAGACCCAGTACTTC
CSAPALGRKETQYF
>NA|TRBV10-2|NA|TRBJ1-3
TGCGCCAGCAGTGCTCCGCTCGCTAGGAACACCATATATTTT
CASSAPLARNTIYF
>NA|TRBV6-1|few|TRBJ1-1
TGTGCCAGCCGCCTCGGAGAAGCGAACACTGAAGCTTTCTTT
CASRLGEANTEAFF
>NA|TRBV9|many|TRBJ2-3
TGTGCCAGCAGCGTATCATTCACAGATACGCAGTATTTT
CASSVSFTDTQYF
>NA|TRBV6-1|few|TRBJ2-3
TGTGCCAGCAGCCTACATGCGAATATCCAGAATACGCAGTATTTT
CASSLHANIQNTQYF
>NA|TRBV4-1|NA|TRBJ2-3
TGCGCCAGCAGCCGGAGGCGGGACACAGATACGCAGTATTTT
CASSRRRDTDTQYF
>TRBD1|TRBV29-1|many|TRBJ2-1
TGCAGCGTTGAAGGAGTCAGGGGGCACAATGAGCAGTTCTTC
CSVEGVRGHNEQFF
>NA|TRBV2|NA|TRBJ1-4
TGTGCCAGCAGTGACGCCGGCAGGGCTTATAATGAAAAACTGTTTTTT
CASSDAGRAYNEKLFF
>TRBD1|TRBV11-2|few|TRBJ2-2
TGTGCCAGCAGCTCGACGCGGACAGGTCCCGGGGAGCTGTTTTTT
CASSSTRTGPGELFF
>NA|TRBV2|NA|TRBJ2-7
TGTGCCAGCAGCTCTCAGGGGCCCCACGAGCAGTACTTC
CASSSQGPHEQYF
>TRBD2|TRBV7-2|few|TRBJ2-1
TGTGCCAGCAGCGCCGGACTAGCGGGATCCTACAATGAGCAGTTCTTC
CASSAGLAGSYNEQFF
>NA|TRBV5-6|few|TRBJ2-3
TGTGCTAGCCTCCGGGGAGATACGCAGTATTTT
CASLRGDTQYF
>TRBD1|TRBV12-3/TRBV12-4|NA|TRBJ2-7
TGTGCCAGCAGTTTAGAGGACAGGGACTACGAGCAGTACTTC
CASSLEDRDYEQYF
>NA|TRBV5-1|few|TRBJ2-7
TGCGCCAGCAGCTTACCGGGACAAAAAGACGAGCAGTACTTC
CASSLPGQKDEQYF
>NA|TRBV4-1|NA|TRBJ2-1
TGCGCCAGCAGCCTTTTCACCGGCGGGACAGGGTATAGCGGGAGACCCTACAATGAGCAGTTCTTC
CASSLFTGGTGYSGRPYNEQFF
>NA|TRBV5-1|NA|TRBJ2-3
TGCGCCAGCAGCTTGGAGGGCCGGCATACGCAGTATTTT
CASSLEGRHTQYF
>NA|TRBV12-3/TRBV12-4|NA|TRBJ1-5
TGTGCCAGCAGTAACCGGGGTAGCGGTTATCAGCCCCAGCATTTT
CASSNRGSGYQPQHF
>NA|TRBV5-1|NA|TRBJ2-7
TGCGCCAGCAGCTTGGGTGTTAGAAACGAGCAGTACTTC
CASSLGVRNEQYF
>TRBD2|TRBV5-1|many|TRBJ2-5
TGTGCCAGCAGCTTGCTAGCGGGGTACCAAGAGACCCAGTACTTC
CASSLLAGYQETQYF
>NA|TRBV2|few|TRBJ2-1
TGTGCCAGCAGTGAAGCGCCCATAGCGGCTACCTACAATGAGCAGTTCTTC
CASSEAPIAATYNEQFF
>NA|TRBV15|few|TRBJ2-2
TGTGCCACCAGCAGAGTCAGGTCCCCCGGGGAGCTGTTTTTT
CATSRVRSPGELFF